These T cell receptor beta chains were read from a single sample in a study of shared clonotypes between healthy human individuals. Sequencing used immunoSEQ multiplex PCR; TCRdb keeps in-frame clones, though not all of them. The profile shows about 380,000 clones, just over 95% of them singletons. Sequencing was performed on memory CD8+ T cells sorted from blood. The receptors come from a man in his thirties or forties in good health. Both conserved end residues are part of each CDR3. The D gene is left open where the match is weak.

v_gene	d_gene	j_gene	CDR3nt	CDR3aa
TRBV27	TRBD2	TRBJ2-1	TGTGCCAGCAGTCCACGGACTAGCGGGAATGAGCAGTTCTTC	CASSPRTSGNEQFF
TRBV29-1	-	TRBJ2-7	TGCAGCGTTGCCCTAAGGGGCAGCTACTACGAGCAGTACTTC	CSVALRGSYYEQYF
TRBV5-1	-	TRBJ1-2	TGCGCCAGCAGCTTGGTTCCGGGGAATGGCTACACCTTC	CASSLVPGNGYTF
TRBV5-1	TRBD2	TRBJ2-7	TGCGCCAGCAGCCGGGAGGTGGGCGGGAGGTTGAGAGAGCAGTACTTC	CASSREVGGRLREQYF
TRBV29-1	-	TRBJ2-7	TGCAGCGTTGGAAAGGGCTCCTACGAGCAGTACTTC	CSVGKGSYEQYF
TRBV6-6	TRBD2	TRBJ2-7	TGTGCCAGCAGTTACGGACTAGCGGGAGCCTACGAGCAGTACTTC	CASSYGLAGAYEQYF
TRBV20-1	-	TRBJ2-7	TGCAGTGTCGGGAGATACGAGCAGTACTTC	CSVGRYEQYF
TRBV6-1	-	TRBJ2-1	TGTGCCAGCAGTGAAACAATCATTTGGGGGCAGTTCTTC	CASSETIIWGQFF
TRBV7-9	-	TRBJ1-1	TGTGCCAGCAGATGGACCCGGGAGGCTGAAGCTTTCTTT	CASRWTREAEAFF
TRBV7-2	TRBD2	TRBJ2-7	TGTGCCAGCAGCTCTCGGACTAGCTCCGAGCAGTACTTC	CASSSRTSSEQYF
TRBV28	TRBD2	TRBJ2-1	TGTGCCAGCAGACGGACTAGCGGGAGCTCCTACAATGAGCAGTTCTTC	CASRRTSGSSYNEQFF
TRBV30	-	TRBJ1-3	TGTGCCTGGAGTGGCAGCCCTGGAAACACCATATATTTT	CAWSGSPGNTIYF
TRBV18	TRBD2	TRBJ2-5	TGTGCCAGCTCAGCAATAGCGGGAGAAGAGACCCAGTACTTC	CASSAIAGEETQYF
TRBV14	-	TRBJ1-2	TGTGCCAGCAGCCAAAGGAACTATGGCTACACCTTC	CASSQRNYGYTF
TRBV29-1	TRBD1	TRBJ2-7	TGCAGCGTTGTTAGAGACAGGGACTACGAGCAGTACTTC	CSVVRDRDYEQYF
TRBV5-1	-	TRBJ2-7	TGCGCCAGCAGCCCAACTAGTTTCTCCGCCGAGCAGTACTTC	CASSPTSFSAEQYF
TRBV9	-	TRBJ2-2	TGTGCCAGCAGCGTAGCTGGAGCAAGTACCGGGGAGCTGTTTTTT	CASSVAGASTGELFF
TRBV7-9	-	TRBJ2-2	TGTGCCAGCAGCTTAAGGGCAGGGAGATTCACCGGGGAGCTGTTTTTT	CASSLRAGRFTGELFF
TRBV30	-	TRBJ2-3	TGTGCCTGGACCGCAGGGGTGGTGACAGATACGCAGTATTTT	CAWTAGVVTDTQYF
TRBV9	TRBD2	TRBJ2-3	TGTGCCAGCAGCGTCCGGGAGGGCCCGCCCCGGGCTACGCAGTATTTT	CASSVREGPPRATQYF
TRBV6-5	-	TRBJ2-3	TGTGCCAGCAGCTTAAGGGGTTCGGCAGATACGCAGTATTTT	CASSLRGSADTQYF
TRBV9	TRBD2	TRBJ2-3	TGTGCCAGCAGCGTAGGTCGGCTAGCGGGAGTGGATACGCAGTATTTT	CASSVGRLAGVDTQYF
TRBV28	-	TRBJ2-7	TGTGCCAGCAGTTTGGAGCTAGCCCACGAGCAGTACTTC	CASSLELAHEQYF
TRBV4-1	-	TRBJ2-7	TGCGCCAGCAGCCAAGAGTTAGGGGGGAAGGGCGAGCAGTACTTC	CASSQELGGKGEQYF
TRBV27	TRBD2	TRBJ2-1	TGTGCCAGCAGTTTATTGGCGGGAGAGGTAGGTGAGCAGTTCTTC	CASSLLAGEVGEQFF
TRBV2	TRBD2	TRBJ2-3	TGTGCCAGCAGTTTTAATGGACTAGCGGGAGGGACAGATACGCAGTATTTT	CASSFNGLAGGTDTQYF
TRBV5-6	TRBD2	TRBJ2-1	TGTGCCAGCAGCTCACTAGCGGAGATCCACAATGAGCAGTTCTTC	CASSSLAEIHNEQFF